These 27 T cell receptor beta chains originate from one sample sequenced in a study of CD8+ T cells in alopecia areata. Extracted from the samples, RNA was reverse transcribed into cDNA to serve as the sequencing template. Assay used: immunoSEQ multiplex PCR; TCRdb lists only in-frame clones, some missing. The sample lists 140,000 to 150,000 clones, roughly 53% seen once, with roughly 6.7% in the top ten. The sequences come from CD4+ T cells sorted from blood, collected at week 0. These receptors were obtained from a human donor with alopecia areata.

J is TRBJ2-7 and V is TRBV15, with no clear D. Between the trimmed V and J ends, which lost 1 base and 5 bases, there was a span of 6 bases. This CDR3 is built from 12 residues. Germline CDR1 LNHNV, CDR2 YYDKDF (reference sequence). The chain's CDR3 is CATSRGGNEQYF. The CDR3, as DNA: TGTGCCACCAGCAGAGGTGGGAACGAGCAGTACTTC.

This chain connects TRBV29-1 to TRBJ1-2; D uncertain. The length of the CDR3 is 16 residues. Germline CDR1 is SQVTM and CDR2 is ANQGSEA. Deletions cut 7 bases from V and 8 bases from J, with 29 bases between. The CDR3 loop is CSESSDRAGMKVGYTF. The CDR3 DNA sequence: TGCAGCGAATCCTCAGATCGAGCCGGAATGAAAGTCGGCTACACCTTC.

The CDR3 is CASSDRDGNQPQHF. In DNA form, the CDR3 reads TGTGCCAGCAGTGACAGGGACGGCAATCAGCCCCAGCATTTT. The chain uses TRBV2 and TRBJ1-5; perhaps TRBD1 as D (5 bases). This CDR3 is 14 amino acids long. Trimming left V 3 bases short and J 2 bases short, with 8 bases between. Germline values: CDR1 SNHLY, CDR2 FYNNEI.

As regards this clone: Distinct nucleotide sequences in the sample also encode this CDR3. The chain joins TRBV7-2 to TRBJ1-1; D uncertain. This CDR3 contains 13 residues. Trimming took off 1 base at V and 2 bases at J, with 5 bases between the two ends. Germline V gene sequence: CDR1 SGHTA, CDR2 FQGNSA. CDR3 sequence: CASSLELNTEAFF. In nucleotides, the CDR3 is TGTGCCAGCAGCTTAGAACTTAACACTGAAGCTTTCTTT.

The J gene is TRBJ2-7, the V gene TRBV5-1; 7 positions agree with TRBD2. The CDR3 runs to 15 residues. Germline-derived CDR1 and CDR2 are SGHRS and YFSETQ. The V and J ends lost 3 bases and 0 bases, in that order; junction bases with no gene match: 6. Here the CDR3 reads CASSSLGGISYEQYF. The CDR3, as DNA: TGCGCCAGCAGCTCCCTCGGGGGGATCTCCTACGAGCAGTACTTC.

This clone was observed a single time. V is TRBV27 and J is TRBJ2-7; D is unresolved. This CDR3 contains 12 residues. Germline V gene lookup returns CDR1 MNHEY and CDR2 SMNVEV (reference sequence). The V end was cut by 6 bases, the J end by 7 bases, with 13 bases between. The CDR3 nucleotides are TGTGCCAGCAGAAAAACAGCAGAGGAGCAGTACTTC. Its protein is CASRKTAEEQYF.

This chain joins TRBV5-6 and TRBJ1-6; D possibly corresponds to TRBD1 (6 bases). The CDR3 runs to 12 residues. The V gene lost 4 bases and the J gene lost 18 bases, with 17 bases spanning the gap. Germline CDR1 SGHDT, CDR2 YYEEEE. The CDR3 bases are TGTGCCAGCAGCCTTGTCGGGACATCGTCCCACTTT. This codes for CASSLVGTSSHF.

A remark on this clone: Other DNA sequences in the sample encode the same CDR3. The chain joins TRBV7-8 to TRBJ2-2; D gene ambiguous. Germline V gene data show CDR1 as SGHVS and CDR2 as FQNEAQ. The CDR3 length is 11 residues. V was pared by 2 bases and J by 7 bases, with 2 bases between. The CDR3 loop is CASSLSGELFF. Here the CDR3 DNA reads TGTGCCAGCAGCTTAAGCGGGGAGCTGTTTTTT.

The table lists this clone with a few counts. The gene calls are TRBV5-1 and TRBJ2-1; D remains ambiguous. In germline, CDR1 is SGHRS, CDR2 YFSETQ. This CDR3 spans 13 amino acids. V shed 7 bases and J shed 0 bases, with 8 bases lying between them. The DNA of the CDR3 is TGCGCCAGCTCCCCCATCTCCTACAATGAGCAGTTCTTC. Encoded protein: CASSPISYNEQFF.

In its sample, this clone was seen a few times. This rearrangement joins TRBV5-1 to TRBJ2-3; TRBD1 aligns across 7 bases. The germline V gene encodes CDR1 SGHRS and CDR2 YFSETQ. This CDR3 contains 14 residues. V lost 7 bases to trimming and J lost 0 bases; unmatched junction nucleotides: 5. CDR3 in DNA: TGCGCCAGCGCTGGGACAGTAAGCACAGATACGCAGTATTTT. This translates into CASAGTVSTDTQYF.

This clone has only a few counts. The CDR3 sequence is CSVEAERVDSAFF. In DNA, the CDR3 is TGCAGCGTTGAAGCCGAAAGGGTAGATTCCGCTTTCTTT. This rearrangement joins TRBV29-1 to TRBJ1-1; no clear D gene. The CDR3 loop spans 13 amino acids. V lost 1 base and J lost 11, with 17 bases in between. CDR1 is SQVTM and CDR2 is ANQGSEA in the germline V gene.

The chain recombines TRBV7-9 with TRBJ1-2; no definite D call. There are 14 residues in the CDR3. Germline assignment: CDR1 SEHNR and CDR2 FQNEAQ (reference sequence). V was clipped by 1 base and J by 0 bases, with 6 bases between them. This CDR3 reads CASSLVLTNYGYTF. CDR3 coding DNA: TGTGCCAGCAGCTTAGTCCTAACTAACTATGGCTACACCTTC.

The chain is built from TRBV7-2 and TRBJ1-2; 7 nucleotides agree with TRBD1. The CDR3 has 15 amino acids. The germline V gene has CDR1 SGHTA and CDR2 FQGNSA. J gave up 4 bases and V 5 bases, and 10 bases lay outside the gene matches. The CDR3 DNA sequence: TGTGCCAGCAGCCCCAAGCCGGGACAGATCTATGGCTACACCTTC. Protein sequence: CASSPKPGQIYGYTF.

The CDR3 loop is CASSDPGRLAANLQETQYF. CDR3 in DNA: TGTGCCAGCAGCGATCCGGGGAGGCTAGCGGCCAATCTCCAAGAGACCCAGTACTTC. The V gene is TRBV9, the J gene TRBJ2-5; TRBD2 matches at 7 bases. Germline CDR1 reads SGDLS; CDR2 reads YYNGEE. Trimming took 3 bases from V and 1 from J; bases not matched to a gene: 18. This CDR3 has 19 residues.

The V and J genes are TRBV10-3 and TRBJ2-7; D may be TRBD2 (6 bases). Trimming stripped 0 bases from V and 7 bases from J, with 7 bases between. Per the germline V gene, CDR1 is ENHRY and CDR2 is SYGVKD. The CDR3 is 12 amino acids. This CDR3 reads CAISESGREQYF. CDR3 DNA: TGTGCCATCAGTGAGTCGGGGAGGGAGCAGTACTTC.

The genes are TRBV11-3 and TRBJ1-2; D is uncertain. CDR1 is SGHNT, CDR2 YENEEA, per germline. V shed 0 bases and J shed 0 bases, with 8 bases lying between them. The CDR3 extends over 15 amino acids. CDR3 loop: CASSLDKAANYGYTF. The CDR3 DNA reads as TGTGCCAGCAGCTTAGATAAGGCGGCTAACTATGGCTACACCTTC.

The chain is built from TRBV27 and TRBJ1-1; no firm D call. Germline V gene data show CDR1 as MNHEY and CDR2 as SMNVEV (reference sequence). Trimming pared 4 bases from V and 2 bases from J, leaving 8 bases between. CDR3 length: 13 residues. DNA of the CDR3: TGTGCCAGCAGTTCCCAAGAAAACACTGAAGCTTTCTTT. Protein product: CASSSQENTEAFF.

The chain employs TRBV5-4 and TRBJ1-1, with a weak D call TRBD1 (5 bases). Germline lookup yields CDR1 SGHNT and CDR2 YYREEE (reference sequence). The CDR3 spans 15 residues. Trimming stripped 3 bases from V and 5 bases from J, with 17 bases between. The CDR3 spells CASSSVGRQSTEAFF. DNA of the CDR3: TGTGCCAGCAGCTCGGTCGGACGACAGTCAACTGAAGCTTTCTTT.

The V gene is TRBV5-1, the J gene TRBJ2-3, with D possibly TRBD1 on 5 matching bases. The germline V gene encodes CDR1 SGHRS and CDR2 YFSETQ. This CDR3 comprises 15 residues. Trimming removed 1 base at V and 1 base at J, with 10 bases between. The CDR3 coding sequence is TGCGCCAGCAGCTTGACAGGACCTGGCACAGATACGCAGTATTTT. It specifies CASSLTGPGTDTQYF.

The chain uses TRBV5-1 and TRBJ2-3; 7 bases are shared with TRBD1. The germline V gene has CDR1 SGHRS and CDR2 YFSETQ. V gave up 2 bases and J gave up 2 bases; unmatched junction bases: 2. There are 14 residues in the CDR3. This CDR3 reads CASSLGQATDTQYF. CDR3 in DNA: TGCGCCAGCAGCTTAGGACAGGCCACAGATACGCAGTATTTT.

V usage is TRBV7-9 and J usage is TRBJ2-5; 8 positions agree with TRBD1. The CDR3 runs 15 residues. V trimming: 2 bases; J trimming: 2 bases; junction bases outside the gene matches: 4. Germline V CDR1 and CDR2: SEHNR, FQNEAQ (reference sequence). CDR3 in amino acids: CASSLQGAKQETQYF. CDR3 DNA: TGTGCCAGCAGCTTACAGGGGGCGAAACAAGAGACCCAGTACTTC. Complete variable domain (other parts from reference TRBV7-9 and TRBJ2-5): DTGVSQNPRHKITKRGQNVTFRCDPISEHNRLYWYRQTLGQGPEFLTYFQNEAQLEKSRLLSDRFSAERPKGSFSTLEIQRTEQGDSAMYLCASSLQGAKQETQYFGPGTRLLVL.

V gene TRBV7-2 combines with J gene TRBJ2-1; perhaps TRBD1 as D (7 bases). Germline lookup yields CDR1 SGHTA and CDR2 FQGNSA. V gave up 1 base and J gave up 10 bases, with 17 bases separating them. CDR3 length: 15 amino acids. Written as DNA, the CDR3 is TGTGCCAGCAGCTTAGAGGGGGCGGGATCCTTGGAGCAGTTCTTC. Protein sequence: CASSLEGAGSLEQFF.

The V and J genes are TRBV5-6 and TRBJ1-5; D unclear. This CDR3 spans 15 amino acids. Germline loops: CDR1 SGHDT, CDR2 YYEEEE. Trimming pared 0 bases from V and 0 bases from J, leaving 7 bases between. The CDR3 sequence is CASSLGGFSNQPQHF. DNA for the CDR3: TGTGCCAGCAGCTTGGGTGGGTTTAGCAATCAGCCCCAGCATTTT.

V and J are TRBV13 and TRBJ2-7; 12 bases align to TRBD2. V lost 2 bases to trimming and J lost 2 bases; unmatched junction nucleotides: 4. Germline CDR1 PRHDT, CDR2 FYEKMQ (reference sequence). CDR3 size: 16 residues. CDR3: CASSLTGLAGTYEQYF. CDR3 DNA: TGTGCCAGCAGCTTAACTGGACTAGCGGGGACCTACGAGCAGTACTTC.

The chain joins TRBV11-2 to TRBJ1-1, with TRBD1 matching over 8 bases. The length of the CDR3 is 16 residues. The germline V gene has CDR1 SGHAT and CDR2 FQNNGV. Unmatched junction bases numbered 8, after V lost 4 bases and J lost 1 base. CDR3 coding DNA: TGTGCCAGCAGCTCGATACGGACAGGGAAGAACACTGAAGCTTTCTTT. This sequence encodes CASSSIRTGKNTEAFF.

Only a few counts were recorded for this clone. The V call is TRBV11-2, the J call TRBJ1-3, with TRBD1 matching 8 bases. V lost 3 bases, J lost 8 bases, and 3 bases stayed unmatched. Germline V lookup: CDR1 SGHAT, CDR2 FQNNGV. The CDR3 has 13 residues. The DNA of the CDR3 is TGTGCCAGCAGCTTCGGACAGGGAGACACCATATATTTT. Translating it yields CASSFGQGDTIYF.

The CDR3 loop reads CASSSGGPAKNIQYF. Written as DNA, the CDR3 is TGTGCCAGCTCGTCGGGGGGGCCAGCCAAAAACATTCAGTACTTC. The chain links TRBV18 to TRBJ2-4; 8 bases fit TRBD2. The CDR3 consists of 15 residues. Unmatched junction bases numbered 4, after V lost 6 bases and J lost 0 bases. Germline CDR1 and CDR2: KGHSH and LQKENI.